The 30 T cell receptor beta chains below were found in one sample sequenced in a study of blood T cell repertoires in COVID-19. The table came from immunoSEQ multiplex PCR; TCRdb's copy has only in-frame clones and leaves some out. This table has tens of thousands of clones, more than 85% appearing once. Sequenced material: peripheral blood. These receptors were taken from a man older than 75 in a cohort sampled during active COVID-19.

The CDR3 DNA follows: TGTGCCAGCTGCGATCTACTAAGGTCCTACGAGCAGTACTTC. It codes for CASCDLLRSYEQYF. The rearrangement uses TRBV27 and TRBJ2-7, with D uncertain. The CDR3 totals 14 residues. The V gene's germline CDR1 is MNHEY and CDR2 SMNVEV (reference sequence). The germline V and J ends were trimmed by 8 bases and 1 base, with 15 bases remaining between them.

The chain joins TRBV5-4 to TRBJ2-7; TRBD1 is a possible D gene (6 bases). The germline V gene has CDR1 SGHNT and CDR2 YYREEE (reference sequence). V gave up 4 bases and J gave up 3 bases, with 8 bases separating them. CDR3 length: 12 residues. The CDR3 loop reads CASSQDSYEQYF. The CDR3 region has the DNA TGTGCCAGCAGCCAGGACAGCTACGAGCAGTACTTC.

The V gene is TRBV7-8, the J gene TRBJ2-2; 7 bases match TRBD1. Germline V CDR1 and CDR2: SGHVS, FQNEAQ. This CDR3 comprises 15 residues. With V trimmed by 2 bases and J by 4 bases, 4 bases remained unmatched. The CDR3 reads CASSLTGVLTGELFF. The CDR3 DNA is TGTGCCAGCAGCTTAACAGGGGTCCTCACCGGGGAGCTGTTTTTT.

The chain links TRBV24-1 to TRBJ2-5, with unresolved D. Germline V gene sequence: CDR1 KGHDR, CDR2 SFDVKD. Trimming removed 2 bases at V and 0 bases at J, with 9 bases between. The CDR3 has 15 amino acids. The CDR3 is CATSDSQAYQETQYF. CDR3 DNA sequence: TGTGCCACCAGTGATTCCCAGGCGTACCAAGAGACCCAGTACTTC.

The chain has TRBV30 and TRBJ2-5; tentative D call: TRBD2 (6 bases). The germline V and J ends were trimmed by 1 base and 7 bases, with 22 bases remaining between them. The CDR3 spans 16 residues. Per the germline V gene, CDR1 is GTSNPN and CDR2 is SVGIG (reference sequence). CDR3 sequence: CAWSDYGGPERGTQYF. Written as DNA, the CDR3 is TGTGCCTGGAGTGACTACGGGGGACCCGAGAGAGGGACCCAGTACTTC.

The rearrangement joins TRBV6-5 to TRBJ2-7; 7 bases fit TRBD1. The germline gives CDR1 MNHEY, CDR2 SVGAGI. V shed 4 bases and J 0 bases; nucleotides not matched to a gene: 9. The CDR3 runs to 16 residues. CDR3: CASSSKTGPLSYEQYF. DNA for the CDR3: TGTGCCAGCAGTTCCAAGACAGGGCCCCTCTCCTACGAGCAGTACTTC.

The J gene is TRBJ1-5, the V gene TRBV6-5; 7 positions match TRBD1. CDR1 is MNHEY and CDR2 is SVGAGI in the germline V gene. The CDR3 sequence is 14 residues long. V shed 7 bases, J shed 4 bases, and the junction held 7 bases outside the gene matches. CDR3 region: CASNDRVGNQPQHF. The CDR3, as DNA: TGTGCCAGCAACGACAGGGTTGGGAATCAGCCCCAGCATTTT.

The V and J genes are TRBV19 and TRBJ1-5; unclear D gene. Germline V CDR1 and CDR2: LNHDA, SQIVND (reference sequence). V dropped 7 bases and J dropped 0 bases, with 13 bases sitting between them. This CDR3 is built from 15 residues. The CDR3: CASTLENYSNQPQHF. In DNA form, the CDR3 reads TGTGCCAGTACCTTAGAAAACTATAGCAATCAGCCCCAGCATTTT. The whole variable domain, remainder taken from reference TRBV19 and TRBJ1-5, is DGGITQSPKYLFRKEGQNVTLSCEQNLNHDAMYWYRQDPGQGLRLIYYSQIVNDFQKGDIAEGYSVSREKKESFPLTVTSAQKNPTAFYLCASTLENYSNQPQHFGDGTRLSIL.

J is TRBJ1-2 and V is TRBV27; no firm D call. V dropped 4 bases and J dropped 4 bases, with 10 bases sitting between them. This CDR3 region has 13 residues. Germline-derived CDR1 and CDR2 are MNHEY and SMNVEV (reference sequence). The CDR3 coding sequence is TGTGCCAGCAGTTCTCCAGGAATCTATGGCTACACCTTC. Amino acids: CASSSPGIYGYTF.

CDR3 in amino acids: CASSKQGDQETQYF. In nucleotides, the CDR3 is TGCGCCAGCAGTAAGCAGGGCGACCAAGAGACCCAGTACTTC. The chain is built from TRBV5-1 and TRBJ2-5; perhaps TRBD1 as D (5 bases). The CDR3 is 14 amino acids. Germline V gene data show CDR1 as SGHRS and CDR2 as YFSETQ. V lost 5 bases, J lost 0 bases, and 11 bases lay in between. Full variable domain (rest looked up from reference TRBV5-1 and TRBJ2-5): KAGVTQTPRYLIKTRGQQVTLSCSPISGHRSVSWYQQTPGQGLQFLFEYFSETQRNKGNFPGRFSGRQFSNSRSEMNVSTLELGDSALYLCASSKQGDQETQYFGPGTRLLVL.

The V and J genes are TRBV18 and TRBJ2-7; 9 bases align to TRBD2. V trimming: 0 bases; J trimming: 3 bases; junction bases outside the gene matches: 12. The CDR3 loop spans 18 amino acids. Germline V gene lookup returns CDR1 KGHSH and CDR2 LQKENI. The chain's CDR3 is CASSPPAGGGGPYYEQYF. The CDR3 DNA follows: TGTGCCAGCTCACCACCGGCCGGCGGGGGGGGGCCTTACTACGAGCAGTACTTC.

The chain carries TRBV27 and TRBJ2-7, with D perhaps TRBD1 (5 bases). Trimming pared 4 bases from V and 7 bases from J, leaving 17 bases between. In germline, CDR1 is MNHEY, CDR2 SMNVEV (reference sequence). CDR3 size: 14 residues. CDR3 nucleotide sequence: TGTGCCAGCAGTTGGGGCATTGGGGCGAGTGAGCAGTACTTC. Translated: CASSWGIGASEQYF.

This clone is labeled as medium-sized (0.01 to 0.1%). The sample carries other DNA sequences with the same CDR3. The chain recombines TRBV12-3 or TRBV12-4 with TRBJ2-3; no definite D call. The CDR3 sequence is 11 residues long. Trimming shortened V by 7 bases and J by 0 bases, and 2 bases separated the two germline ends. Here the CDR3 reads CASTSTDTQYF. The CDR3, as DNA: TGTGCCAGCACAAGCACAGATACGCAGTATTTT.

The chain combines TRBV18 with TRBJ2-5; D is perhaps TRBD1 (6 bases). CDR1 and CDR2 (germline): KGHSH, LQKENI. V dropped 1 base and J dropped 1 base, with 10 bases sitting between them. This CDR3 is 15 amino acids long. CDR3 nucleotides: TGTGCCAGCTCACCACGGACAGTATCCCAAGAGACCCAGTACTTC. It yields the protein CASSPRTVSQETQYF.

The CDR3 nucleotides read TGTGCCAGCAGCCTGGACACCTATGGCTACACCTTC. This sequence encodes CASSLDTYGYTF. This sequence joins TRBV7-2 and TRBJ1-2, with D perhaps matching TRBD1 (5 bases). This CDR3 region has 12 residues. The germline V gene has CDR1 SGHTA and CDR2 FQGNSA. Trimming pared 5 bases from V and 4 bases from J, leaving 8 bases between.

The gene calls are TRBV9 and TRBJ1-1, with TRBD1 identical over 10 bases. From germline, CDR1 is SGDLS and CDR2 YYNGEE. The CDR3 extends over 15 amino acids. Losses at the gene ends were 4 bases for V and 4 bases for J; bases not matched to a gene: 7. This CDR3 is CASSPGDRGITEAFF. In nucleotides, the CDR3 is TGTGCCAGCAGCCCCGGGGACAGGGGTATCACTGAAGCTTTCTTT.

The J gene is TRBJ1-5, the V gene TRBV7-8, with 7 bases that match TRBD1. Germline V gene data show CDR1 as SGHVS and CDR2 as FQNEAQ. The CDR3 is 16 residues long. V shed 0 bases, J shed 3 bases, and the junction held 5 bases outside the gene matches. CDR3 region: CASSLAVTGVNQPQHF. In DNA, the CDR3 is TGTGCCAGCAGCTTAGCGGTAACAGGGGTCAATCAGCCCCAGCATTTT. The full variable domain, its missing parts supplied by reference TRBV7-8 and TRBJ1-5, is GAGVSQSPRYKVAKRGQDVALRCDPISGHVSLFWYQQALGQGPEFLTYFQNEAQLDKSGLPSDRFFAERPEGSVSTLKIQRTQQEDSAVYLCASSLAVTGVNQPQHFGDGTRLSIL.

This chain uses TRBV5-1 with TRBJ2-2; 8 bases are a match to TRBD1. V lost 2 bases and J lost 2; bases outside the gene matches: 5. The germline CDR1 and CDR2 sequences are SGHRS and YFSETQ. The CDR3 covers 16 residues. CDR3 loop: CASSFLRGRNTGELFF. CDR3 nucleotides: TGCGCCAGCAGCTTTCTCAGGGGGCGAAACACCGGGGAGCTGTTTTTT.

This chain connects TRBV12-5 to TRBJ2-3; no reliable D call. Germline V gives CDR1 LGHNT, CDR2 FRNRAP. The germline V and J ends were trimmed by 5 bases and 6 bases, with 15 bases remaining between them. This CDR3 contains 14 residues. The CDR3 is CASGPYLRPDTQYF. Written as DNA, the CDR3 is TGTGCTAGTGGTCCATACCTGCGTCCGGATACGCAGTATTTT.

The chain joins TRBV30 to TRBJ1-4, with no clear D. Deletions cut 0 bases from V and 8 bases from J, with 4 bases between. Germline assignment: CDR1 GTSNPN and CDR2 SVGIG (reference sequence). This CDR3 spans 11 amino acids. CDR3 nucleotides: TGTGCCTGGAGTGTCCGGGAAAAACTGTTTTTT. Translation gives CAWSVREKLFF.

The chain carries TRBV10-1 and TRBJ1-4; TRBD1 is a possible D gene (6 bases). Germline V lookup: CDR1 WNHNN, CDR2 SYGVQD (reference sequence). CDR3 length: 13 residues. Trimming cost V 7 bases and J 7 bases, with 13 bases left between them. CDR3 region: CASTYRVGEKLFF. CDR3 sequence (DNA): TGCGCCAGCACTTACAGGGTCGGTGAAAAACTGTTTTTT.

The chain combines TRBV5-6 with TRBJ2-7, with 10 bases fitting TRBD1. CDR3 length equals 15 residues. Trimming cost V 3 bases and J 3 bases; bases outside gene matches: 6. The germline V gene encodes CDR1 SGHDT and CDR2 YYEEEE. Here the CDR3 DNA reads TGTGCCAGCAGCTCGTCGGACAGGGGGATCTACGAGCAGTACTTC. As protein: CASSSSDRGIYEQYF.

This clone has a handful of counts. The identical CDR3 is also encoded by other nucleotide sequences in the sample. The rearrangement joins TRBV6-4 to TRBJ2-5; 8 nucleotides agree with TRBD2. CDR3 length equals 15 residues. Germline loops: CDR1 MRHNA, CDR2 SNTAGT. The V and J ends lost 5 bases and 2 bases, in that order; junction bases with no gene match: 7. The CDR3 region is CASSRLAGLQETQYF. Here the CDR3 DNA reads TGTGCCAGCAGTAGGCTAGCGGGCCTACAAGAGACCCAGTACTTC.

A single count supports this clone. The rearrangement joins TRBV3-1 (or the pseudogene TRBV3-2) to TRBJ2-7, with TRBD1 matching 12 bases. Losses at the gene ends were 4 bases for V and 5 bases for J; bases not matched to a gene: 9. Per the germline V gene, CDR1 is LGHDT and CDR2 is YNNKEL (reference sequence). There are 16 residues in the CDR3. The CDR3 nucleotides read TGTGCCAGCAGCCCAAGTCCCGGGACAGGGGGCCACGAGCAGTACTTC. As protein: CASSPSPGTGGHEQYF.

This clone came up once. The chain links TRBV5-4 to TRBJ2-7, with D possibly TRBD1 on 6 matching bases. The CDR3 is 14 amino acids. The germline V gene has CDR1 SGHNT and CDR2 YYREEE (reference sequence). V shed 1 base and J shed 5 bases, with 13 bases lying between them. DNA for the CDR3: TGTGCCAGCAGCTTGTCAAGGGGGAGCGACGAGCAGTACTTC. Translation: CASSLSRGSDEQYF.

V and J are TRBV7-2 and TRBJ1-6, with 7 bases identical to TRBD1. The germline V gene encodes CDR1 SGHTA and CDR2 FQGNSA. V lost 5 bases and J lost 3; bases outside the gene matches: 7. The CDR3 extends over 16 amino acids. The CDR3 here is CASSPPGQSYNSPLHF. The CDR3 nucleotides are TGTGCCAGCAGCCCTCCGGGACAGAGCTATAATTCACCCCTCCACTTT. The full variable domain, completed using reference TRBV7-2 and TRBJ1-6, is GAGVSQSPSNKVTEKGKDVELRCDPISGHTALYWYRQSLGQGLEFLIYFQGNSAPDKSGLPSDRFSAERTGGSVSTLTIQRTQQEDSAVYLCASSPPGQSYNSPLHFGNGTRLTVT.

The J gene is TRBJ1-2, the V gene TRBV30, with 9 nucleotides matching TRBD1. V was clipped by 2 bases and J by 7 bases; unmatched bases: 5. Germline V lookup: CDR1 GTSNPN, CDR2 SVGIG (reference sequence). The CDR3 totals 13 residues. CDR3 in DNA: TGTGCCTGGAGTCTCGGGACAGGGTCTGGCTACACCTTC. Translated, it gives CAWSLGTGSGYTF.

The rearrangement joins TRBV19 to TRBJ2-3; TRBD2 matches at 10 bases. This CDR3 region has 15 residues. Trimming removed 5 bases from V and 5 bases from J; junction bases left unmatched: 7. Germline V gene sequence: CDR1 LNHDA, CDR2 SQIVND (reference sequence). CDR3 coding DNA: TGTGCCAGTAGTCCTAGCGGGAGACAGGTAGATACGCAGTATTTT. Its translation is CASSPSGRQVDTQYF. The full variable domain, with the rest looked up from reference TRBV19 and TRBJ2-3, is DGGITQSPKYLFRKEGQNVTLSCEQNLNHDAMYWYRQDPGQGLRLIYYSQIVNDFQKGDIAEGYSVSREKKESFPLTVTSAQKNPTAFYLCASSPSGRQVDTQYFGPGTRLTVL.

The chain is built from TRBV6-6 and TRBJ1-6; D perhaps matches TRBD1 (6 bases). The CDR3 runs 14 residues. V was cut by 6 bases and J by 7 bases, with 13 bases left in between. Germline-derived CDR1 and CDR2 are MNHNY and SVGAGI (reference sequence). CDR3 amino acids: CASSLGQPNSPLHF. DNA for the CDR3: TGTGCCAGCAGCCTAGGACAGCCAAATTCACCCCTCCACTTT.

The chain combines TRBV5-4 with TRBJ1-1; possible D gene TRBD1, 5 bases. The CDR3 sequence is 14 residues long. V lost 1 base and J lost 1, with 8 bases in between. Germline V gene lookup returns CDR1 SGHNT and CDR2 YYREEE (reference sequence). The chain's CDR3 is CASSLLGENTEAFF. In nucleotides, the CDR3 is TGTGCCAGCAGCTTGTTAGGGGAGAACACTGAAGCTTTCTTT.